Listed below are T cell receptor beta chains from one sample, sequenced in a study of beta chain features in type 1 diabetes. The data were produced by immunoSEQ multiplex PCR, yet TCRdb's version contains in-frame clones alone and is incomplete. The data show 250,000 to 400,000 clones, with 14% seen just once and around 7% held by the top ten. Material: central memory CD4+ T cells from blood. Every receptor here comes from a man aged 30 to 39 in good health. Each CDR3 is given with its conserved first and last residue. The D gene is left open where the match is weak. Some rows mark clone size as missing; the rest say once, few, many or name a class of expanded clone.

cdr3_nt	cdr3_aa	j_call	clone_size	d_call	v_call
TGCGCCAGCTCCGGGACTTACGGGGGCTACACCTTC	CASSGTYGGYTF	TRBJ1-2	NA	NA	TRBV5-1
TGTGCCAGCTCACGAGAACGGACAGGCAATCAGCCCCAGCATTTT	CASSRERTGNQPQHF	TRBJ1-5	few	NA	TRBV18
TGTGCCAGCTCGTCCCAGGGGGGGGGAAGCTACGAGCAGTACTTC	CASSSQGGGSYEQYF	TRBJ2-7	few	NA	TRBV18
TGTGCCAGCAGCGTTGGGCCAATGAACACTGAAGCTTTCTTT	CASSVGPMNTEAFF	TRBJ1-1	NA	NA	TRBV9
TGTGCCAGCAGCCTAGGGGCGGGGGAGAGGAAAGGCTACACCTTC	CASSLGAGERKGYTF	TRBJ1-2	few	NA	TRBV7-9
TGTGCCAGCAGCTTAGGGACAGGGTCGACAGATACGCAGTATTTT	CASSLGTGSTDTQYF	TRBJ2-3	NA	TRBD1	TRBV7-9
TGTGCCAGCAGTCCAAGACTAGCGGGGGGGCTCAATGAGCAGTTCTTC	CASSPRLAGGLNEQFF	TRBJ2-1	NA	TRBD2	TRBV27
TGTGCCAGCAGCGGGTCAGGGGAAAATCTACATGGCTACACCTTC	CASSGSGENLHGYTF	TRBJ1-2	few	NA	TRBV2
TGTGCCAGCAGCTTGGAGGGGACCCAGTACTTC	CASSLEGTQYF	TRBJ2-5	NA	NA	TRBV9
TGTGCCAGCAGCTTGGCCAGGGGGGGCGCTTTCTACGAGCAGTACTTC	CASSLARGGAFYEQYF	TRBJ2-7	NA	NA	TRBV5-4
TGTGCCAGCAGCGAACCGCGGGTTACGCAGTATTTT	CASSEPRVTQYF	TRBJ2-3	NA	NA	TRBV9
TGCGCCAGCAGCTCTTCGAGAGTCCCCACGGATACGCAGTATTTT	CASSSSRVPTDTQYF	TRBJ2-3	NA	NA	TRBV4-3
TGCGCCAGCAGCCAAGAGGCCTCCTACGAGCAGTACTTC	CASSQEASYEQYF	TRBJ2-7	NA	NA	TRBV4-3
TGTGCCAGCAGCCAAGGCACAGAAGGCTACGAGCAGTACTTC	CASSQGTEGYEQYF	TRBJ2-7	NA	NA	TRBV4-2
TGCGCCAGCAGCCAAGTTTGGGACAGTGATTCCTACGAGCAGTACTTC	CASSQVWDSDSYEQYF	TRBJ2-7	NA	TRBD1	TRBV4-3
TGTGCCAGCAGCCCTGGGGGGCCCCAAGAGACCCAGTACTTC	CASSPGGPQETQYF	TRBJ2-5	many	NA	TRBV7-7
TGTGCCAGCAGTTTCTTCAGGGCCTCCGCTGAAGCTTTCTTT	CASSFFRASAEAFF	TRBJ1-1	NA	NA	TRBV27
TGTGCCAGCTCGCTAAGTTTAAGTAATGAAAAACTGTTTTTT	CASSLSLSNEKLFF	TRBJ1-4	few	NA	TRBV18
TGCGCCAGCAGTCAACTTAGGGGGGATCAAGAGACCCAGTACTTC	CASSQLRGDQETQYF	TRBJ2-5	NA	NA	TRBV23-1
TGTGCCACCTCCGACTACAGGGGGCAGTTCTTC	CATSDYRGQFF	TRBJ2-1	few	TRBD1	TRBV6-1
TGTGCCAGCAACTCGTGGAGTGGGGCGAACACTGAAGCTTTCTTT	CASNSWSGANTEAFF	TRBJ1-1	NA	NA	TRBV27
TGTGCCAGCAGTCTTGCAGGGGGCAATGAGCAGTTCTTC	CASSLAGGNEQFF	TRBJ2-1	NA	TRBD1	TRBV6-5
TGTGCCAGCAGTTTCCGGGACAGGGGCGTGAACACTGAAGCTTTCTTT	CASSFRDRGVNTEAFF	TRBJ1-1	NA	TRBD1	TRBV28
TGTGCCAGCAGTGCCCTAGCGGGGGACGCTACCGGGGAGCTGTTTTTT	CASSALAGDATGELFF	TRBJ2-2	few	TRBD2	TRBV9
TGTGCCAGTAGTAAGTCGGGACAGACGAACACTGAAGCTTTCTTT	CASSKSGQTNTEAFF	TRBJ1-1	many	TRBD1	TRBV19
TGTGCCAGCAGTCCCGTTGGGGCGACCACCTACAATGAGCAGTTCTTC	CASSPVGATTYNEQFF	TRBJ2-1	NA	NA	TRBV11-2
TGTGCCAGCAGAGCCGAACTGAATCAGCCCCAGCATTTT	CASRAELNQPQHF	TRBJ1-5	NA	NA	TRBV2
TGTGCCAGCAGTTTATCAGGGACTAGCGGCAATGAGCAGTTCTTC	CASSLSGTSGNEQFF	TRBJ2-1	few	TRBD2	TRBV27
TGTGCCAGCAGCCCGCGGGGGGACAGGGGTTACAATGAGCAGTTCTTC	CASSPRGDRGYNEQFF	TRBJ2-1	few	TRBD1	TRBV9
TGTGCCAGCAATAGACTAGGTGTTTCCTACGAGCAGTACTTC	CASNRLGVSYEQYF	TRBJ2-7	many	NA	TRBV28
TGTGCCAGCAGTTTGGTCGGCGTCCAAGAGACCCAGTACTTC	CASSLVGVQETQYF	TRBJ2-5	few	NA	TRBV6-1
TGTGCCAGCAGAGCAGTTGAAAAACTGTTTTTT	CASRAVEKLFF	TRBJ1-4	NA	NA	TRBV6-6
TGTGCCAGCAGCTTGGTAGGGCCAGCTGAAGCTTTCTTT	CASSLVGPAEAFF	TRBJ1-1	few	NA	TRBV5-6
TGTGCCATCAGTGAGTCCTTGGGTTATGGCTACACCTTC	CAISESLGYGYTF	TRBJ1-2	NA	NA	TRBV10-3
TGTGCCAGCAGCTTAACCTTTAGCTCTGGAAACACCATATATTTT	CASSLTFSSGNTIYF	TRBJ1-3	many	NA	TRBV27
TGTGCCAGCAGCTTAGAAGGGTTCTCCTACAATGAGCAGTTCTTC	CASSLEGFSYNEQFF	TRBJ2-1	few	NA	TRBV7-2
TGTGCCAGCAGCCCGCAAAATATTCCCGTCCGGCGGAGAGCTTTCTTT	CASSPQNIPVRRRAFF	TRBJ1-1	few	NA	TRBV25-1
TGTGCCAGCAGCTTGTCATCGGGGGAAAAGTTCTTC	CASSLSSGEKFF	TRBJ2-1	few	NA	TRBV5-6
TGTGCCAGCAGCTTGGACAGAGATAACTATGGCTACACCTTC	CASSLDRDNYGYTF	TRBJ1-2	few	NA	TRBV5-4
TGTGCCAGCTCACCGACAGGGGGACGTAATCAGCCCCAGCATTTT	CASSPTGGRNQPQHF	TRBJ1-5	few	TRBD1	TRBV18
TGTGCCAGCCACGACAGAGCTAACTATGGCTACACCTTC	CASHDRANYGYTF	TRBJ1-2	many	NA	TRBV19
TGTGCCAGCTCACGAACGGGACAGCCAAATCAGCCCCAGCATTTT	CASSRTGQPNQPQHF	TRBJ1-5	NA	TRBD1	TRBV18
TGTGCCAGTAGGAGGGGTACAGCTAATGAAAAACTGTTTTTT	CASRRGTANEKLFF	TRBJ1-4	NA	NA	TRBV19